The following is a TCR beta chain sequence with its context. Its antigen remains unknown. The data are from a study of identical twins. The CDR3 runs 15 residues. CDR1 and CDR2 (germline): MNHEY, SVGAGI. Trimming at V came to 2 bases and at J to 3 bases, leaving 7 bases not matched to a gene. Study-wide points: Weaker excess twin sharing was observed in beta out-of-frame sequences.

Template switching added a universal primer binding site, and final cDNA carried unique molecular identifiers. In TCRdb, the 5' RACE reads were re-called with MiXCR into one record per CDR3 protein. The repertoire holds under 250,000 distinct CDR3 sequences, with about 13% as singletons. These data were also reused for a study on yellow fever vaccine responses in identical twins.

The J gene is TRBJ2-7, the V gene TRBV6-5, with TRBD1 matching over 7 bases. This TCR was sampled from a woman aged 18-35 years in good health. Sequencing was performed on memory (CD45RO+) T cells sorted from blood. The CDR3 protein is CASSYQVTGNYEQYF. The CDR3 nucleotides are TGTGCCAGCAGTTACCAGGTGACAGGGAACTACGAGCAGTACTTC.